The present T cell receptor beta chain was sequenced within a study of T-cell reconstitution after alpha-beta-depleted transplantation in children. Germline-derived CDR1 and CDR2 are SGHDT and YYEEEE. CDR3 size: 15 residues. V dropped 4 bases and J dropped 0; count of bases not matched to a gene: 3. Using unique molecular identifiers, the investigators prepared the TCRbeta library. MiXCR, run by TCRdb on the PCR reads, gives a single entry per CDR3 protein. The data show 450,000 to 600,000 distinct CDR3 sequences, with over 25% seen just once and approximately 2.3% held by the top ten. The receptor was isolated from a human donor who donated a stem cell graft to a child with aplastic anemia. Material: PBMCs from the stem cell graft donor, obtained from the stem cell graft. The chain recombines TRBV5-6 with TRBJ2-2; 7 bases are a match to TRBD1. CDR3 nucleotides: TGTGCCAGCAGCCGACAGGGATCGAACACCGGGGAGCTGTTTTTT. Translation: CASSRQGSNTGELFF.